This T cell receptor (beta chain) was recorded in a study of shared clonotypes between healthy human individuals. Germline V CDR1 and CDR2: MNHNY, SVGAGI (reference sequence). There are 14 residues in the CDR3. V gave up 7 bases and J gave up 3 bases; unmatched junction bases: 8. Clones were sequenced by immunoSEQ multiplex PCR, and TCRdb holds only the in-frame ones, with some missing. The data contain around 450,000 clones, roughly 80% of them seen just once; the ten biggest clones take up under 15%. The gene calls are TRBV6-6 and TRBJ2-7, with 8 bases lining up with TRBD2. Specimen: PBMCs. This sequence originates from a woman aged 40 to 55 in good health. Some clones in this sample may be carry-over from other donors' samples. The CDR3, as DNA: TGTGCCAGCACCACGGGGGGGATAGGCTACGAGCAGTACTTC. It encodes CASTTGGIGYEQYF.